This entry lists 32 T cell receptor beta chains sequenced from one sample in a study of blood T cell repertoires in COVID-19. The table came from immunoSEQ multiplex PCR; TCRdb's copy has only in-frame clones and leaves some out. The sample contains about 210,000 clones, approximately 84% of which appear only once. The specimen sequenced was peripheral blood. These receptors all come from an elderly woman with COVID-19, enrolled during active disease.

The chain couples TRBV5-1 to TRBJ1-3; D remains ambiguous. The CDR3 has 14 residues. V was trimmed by 4 bases and J by 8 bases, leaving 16 bases between them. Per the germline V gene, CDR1 is SGHRS and CDR2 is YFSETQ. CDR3 amino acids: CASSPATSRDTIYF. Written as DNA, the CDR3 is TGCGCCAGCAGCCCGGCCACTAGTAGGGACACCATATATTTT.

The CDR3 region has the DNA TGTGCCAGCAGATTGACAGAGAATCAGCCCCAGCATTTT. Residues: CASRLTENQPQHF. The chain uses TRBV6-5 and TRBJ1-5; D perhaps matches TRBD1 (5 bases). CDR3 length: 13 amino acids. V was trimmed by 6 bases and J by 4 bases, leaving 10 bases between them. Per the germline V gene, CDR1 is MNHEY and CDR2 is SVGAGI.

The chain joins TRBV5-1 to TRBJ1-1, with D unclear. Germline V gene data show CDR1 as SGHRS and CDR2 as YFSETQ. The germline V and J ends were trimmed by 2 bases and 3 bases, with 11 bases remaining between them. The CDR3 extends over 14 amino acids. The CDR3 sequence is CASSFLGQYTEAFF. DNA for the CDR3: TGCGCCAGCAGCTTCCTCGGTCAATACACTGAAGCTTTCTTT. Based on the CDR3 plus reference TRBV5-1 and TRBJ1-1, the full variable domain is KAGVTQTPRYLIKTRGQQVTLSCSPISGHRSVSWYQQTPGQGLQFLFEYFSETQRNKGNFPGRFSGRQFSNSRSEMNVSTLELGDSALYLCASSFLGQYTEAFFGQGTRLTVV.

A single count supports this clone. The chain carries TRBV7-9 and TRBJ2-3, with 7 bases lining up with TRBD2. This CDR3 region has 15 residues. With V trimmed by 5 bases and J by 8 bases, 13 bases remained unmatched. Germline CDR1 and CDR2: SEHNR and FQNEAQ (reference sequence). This chain's CDR3 is CASSAGLLAMGTQYF. The CDR3, as DNA: TGTGCCAGCAGCGCGGGGTTACTAGCGATGGGTACGCAGTATTTT. The entire variable domain, with the rest obtained from reference TRBV7-9 and TRBJ2-3, is as follows: DTGVSQNPRHKITKRGQNVTFRCDPISEHNRLYWYRQTLGQGPEFLTYFQNEAQLEKSRLLSDRFSAERPKGSFSTLEIQRTEQGDSAMYLCASSAGLLAMGTQYFGPGTRLTVL.

V gene TRBV28 combines with J gene TRBJ2-3; D call uncertain. Germline loops: CDR1 MDHEN, CDR2 SYDVKM. CDR3 length: 13 amino acids. The V and J ends lost 3 bases and 2 bases respectively, with 6 bases between them. The CDR3 spells CASSFADTDTQYF. DNA for the CDR3: TGTGCCAGCAGTTTTGCAGACACAGATACGCAGTATTTT. Full variable domain (outside the CDR3, taken from reference TRBV28 and TRBJ2-3): DVKVTQSSRYLVKRTGEKVFLECVQDMDHENMFWYRQDPGLGLRLIYFSYDVKMKEKGDIPEGYSVSREKKERFSLILESASTNQTSMYLCASSFADTDTQYFGPGTRLTVL.

The chain combines TRBV28 with TRBJ1-2, with a weak D call TRBD1 (5 bases). Germline CDR1 MDHEN, CDR2 SYDVKM. Trimming took 5 bases from V and 4 from J, leaving 14 bases between them. CDR3 length: 14 amino acids. CDR3 in amino acids: CASSRTDSIYGYTF. CDR3 DNA: TGTGCCAGCAGTAGAACAGACAGCATCTATGGCTACACCTTC.

The chain employs TRBV7-3 and TRBJ2-2; no definite D call. The germline V gene encodes CDR1 SGHTA and CDR2 FQGTGA. V was pared by 4 bases and J by 5 bases, with 5 bases between. The CDR3 runs to 12 residues. CDR3 nucleotide sequence: TGTGCCAGCAGCTCCCGGACCGGGGAGCTGTTTTTT. This sequence encodes CASSSRTGELFF.

The chain links TRBV14 to TRBJ2-5; the match to TRBD1 covers 8 bases. The germline CDR1 and CDR2 sequences are SGHDN and FVKESK. The CDR3 totals 20 residues. The ends lost 3 bases at V and 2 bases at J; junction bases unmatched: 20. The CDR3 region is CASSHRLSLWARGQQETQYF. CDR3 in DNA: TGTGCCAGCAGCCATCGATTGTCACTTTGGGCCAGGGGGCAACAAGAGACCCAGTACTTC.

CDR3 protein: CASSLEGGGPQHF. The CDR3 nucleotides read TGTGCCAGCAGCTTGGAAGGCGGCGGGCCCCAGCATTTT. This chain connects TRBV5-4 to TRBJ1-5; D remains unclear. CDR1 is SGHNT, CDR2 YYREEE, per germline (reference sequence). Trimming took 0 bases from V and 9 from J, leaving 10 bases between them. The CDR3 is 13 residues long.

The CDR3 region has the DNA TGTGCCAGCAGTGAACCTAGGGGGATCTTCGGGAACGAGCAGTACTTC. The encoded protein is CASSEPRGIFGNEQYF. The chain joins TRBV6-1 to TRBJ2-7; a possible D gene is TRBD1 (6 bases). Germline CDR1 reads MNHNS; CDR2 reads SASEGT. The CDR3 loop spans 16 amino acids. Trimming removed 2 bases at V and 5 bases at J, with 19 bases between.

V usage is TRBV2 and J usage is TRBJ1-2; 8 nucleotides align to TRBD1. Unmatched junction bases numbered 10, after V lost 6 bases and J lost 7 bases. This CDR3 spans 14 amino acids. Germline V gives CDR1 SNHLY, CDR2 FYNNEI. The CDR3 loop is CASRDDRGRFGYTF. CDR3 in DNA: TGTGCCAGCAGAGATGACAGGGGTCGGTTTGGCTACACCTTC.

V and J are TRBV7-8 and TRBJ1-4; D remains ambiguous. The germline V and J ends were trimmed by 1 base and 5 bases, with 8 bases remaining between them. The CDR3 is 14 amino acids. Germline loops: CDR1 SGHVS, CDR2 FQNEAQ. In DNA, the CDR3 is TGTGCCAGCAGCTTAGATACGAGGAATGAAAAACTGTTTTTT. Protein sequence: CASSLDTRNEKLFF.

The chain employs TRBV5-6 and TRBJ1-2, with D possibly matching TRBD1 (5 bases). CDR3 length equals 14 residues. The germline V and J ends were trimmed by 6 bases and 4 bases, with 16 bases remaining between them. In germline, CDR1 is SGHDT, CDR2 YYEEEE. The CDR3 sequence: CASIVGGGGYGYTF. The CDR3 coding sequence is TGTGCCAGCATCGTTGGGGGAGGTGGCTATGGCTACACCTTC.

To note about this clone: One junction end disagrees with the germline gene, perhaps due to a read error. This rearrangement joins TRBV7-7 to TRBJ2-1; 13 nucleotides match TRBD2. CDR3 length: 17 residues. Looked up from germline, CDR1 is SSHAT and CDR2 is FNYEAQ (reference sequence). In DNA, the CDR3 is TGTGCTAGCAGCTTAGCGCCACTAGCGGGAGGGGACAATGAGCAGTTCTTC. Protein product: CASSLAPLAGGDNEQFF.

This sequence joins TRBV5-6 and TRBJ2-1; possibly TRBD1 for D (7 bases). CDR3 length: 12 amino acids. Germline V lookup: CDR1 SGHDT, CDR2 YYEEEE. Trimming removed 2 bases from V and 8 bases from J, with 8 bases in between. This chain's CDR3 is CASSFRGDEQFF. In DNA, the CDR3 is TGTGCCAGCAGCTTCAGGGGGGATGAGCAGTTCTTC.

The V and J genes are TRBV7-3 and TRBJ2-5, with 7 positions matching TRBD2. Germline V CDR1 and CDR2: SGHTA, FQGTGA. The CDR3 is made up of 15 amino acids. V dropped 4 bases and J dropped 5; count of bases not matched to a gene: 10. The CDR3 DNA is TGTGCCAGCAGCTCACTGGGGGGGAGCAGGGAGACCCAGTACTTC. Its translation is CASSSLGGSRETQYF. Combining the CDR3 with reference TRBV7-3 and TRBJ2-5 gives the whole variable domain GAGVSQTPSNKVTEKGKYVELRCDPISGHTALYWYRQSLGQGPEFLIYFQGTGAADDSGLPNDRFFAVRPEGSVSTLKIQRTERGDSAVYLCASSSLGGSRETQYFGPGTRLLVL.

The J gene is TRBJ1-2, the V gene TRBV10-3; D is uncertain. The CDR3 runs 14 residues. The ends were cut back, 2 bases at V and 7 bases at J, with 14 bases in the middle. The germline CDR1 and CDR2 sequences are ENHRY and SYGVKD. CDR3 in amino acids: CAISESAPQSGYTF. As DNA, the CDR3 is TGTGCCATCAGTGAGAGTGCGCCTCAAAGTGGCTACACCTTC.

This rearrangement joins TRBV7-6 to TRBJ1-1; 11 nucleotides line up with TRBD1. CDR3 length equals 15 residues. Germline assignment: CDR1 SGHVS and CDR2 FNYEAQ. J lost 2 bases, V lost 11 bases, and 10 bases had no gene match. CDR3 DNA: TGTGCCGTGACCGGGACAGGGGGTCTTAACACTGAAGCTTTCTTT. Amino acids: CAVTGTGGLNTEAFF. Variable domain in full (rest from reference TRBV7-6 and TRBJ1-1): GAGVSQSPRYKVTKRGQDVALRCDPISGHVSLYWYRQALGQGPEFLTYFNYEAQQDKSGLPNDRFSAERPEGSISTLTIQRTEQRDSAMYRCAVTGTGGLNTEAFFGQGTRLTVV.

This rearrangement joins TRBV7-9 to TRBJ2-5; TRBD1 matches 7 bases. J lost 4 bases, V lost 6 bases, and 11 bases had no gene match. In germline, CDR1 is SEHNR, CDR2 FQNEAQ (reference sequence). There are 15 residues in the CDR3. The CDR3 loop is CASRGRQGERETQYF. The DNA for the CDR3 is TGTGCCAGCAGGGGGAGACAGGGAGAACGAGAGACCCAGTACTTC.

This clone was seen only a few times. The junction differs from germline at one of its ends, possibly a read error. The chain employs TRBV6-1 and TRBJ1-6, with a possible D match to TRBD1 (6 bases). CDR3 length equals 15 residues. The germline CDR1 and CDR2 sequences are MNHNS and SASEGT. The DNA for the CDR3 is TGTGCCAGCAGGGAAGGGGGGGGCAGGAATTCACCCCTCCACTTT. Translating it yields CASREGGGRNSPLHF.

The chain links TRBV7-2 to TRBJ2-1, with a weak D call TRBD1 (6 bases). The CDR3 is 14 residues long. V was pared by 5 bases and J by 4 bases, with 12 bases between. From germline, CDR1 is SGHTA and CDR2 FQGNSA. CDR3 in amino acids: CASSALDRYNEQFF. The CDR3 region has the DNA TGTGCCAGCAGCGCCTTGGACAGATACAATGAGCAGTTCTTC.

The chain joins TRBV7-3 to TRBJ1-5; TRBD1 is a possible D gene (5 bases). Trimming left V 5 bases short and J 9 bases short, with 14 bases between. This CDR3 comprises 13 residues. In germline, CDR1 is SGHTA, CDR2 FQGTGA. The CDR3 region has the DNA TGTGCCAGCAGCCCGGGACTTGAAGGGCCCCAGCATTTT. It translates to CASSPGLEGPQHF.

The CDR3 bases are TGTGCCAGCAGCTTGGGGGGACAGGGGGCGAGGGACTATGGCTACACCTTC. Residues: CASSLGGQGARDYGYTF. The chain combines TRBV5-4 with TRBJ1-2; 12 positions agree with TRBD1. The V gene end was trimmed by 0 bases and the J gene end by 3 bases; junction bases not matched to a gene: 6. CDR1 and CDR2 (germline): SGHNT, YYREEE (reference sequence). The CDR3 has 17 amino acids. Full variable domain (remainder filled in from reference TRBV5-4 and TRBJ1-2): ETGVTQSPTHLIKTRGQQVTLRCSSQSGHNTVSWYQQALGQGPQFIFQYYREEENGRGNFPPRFSGLQFPNYSSELNVNALELDDSALYLCASSLGGQGARDYGYTFGSGTRLTVV.

The J gene is TRBJ1-3, the V gene TRBV9; 7 nucleotides line up with TRBD1. V shed 1 base and J 2 bases; nucleotides not matched to a gene: 3. CDR1 is SGDLS, CDR2 YYNGEE, per germline. The CDR3 is 15 residues long. The CDR3 nucleotides read TGTGCCAGCAGCGTACGACAGGGAACTGGAAACACCATATATTTT. Translating gives CASSVRQGTGNTIYF.

The chain is built from TRBV3-1 (or the pseudogene TRBV3-2) and TRBJ1-1, with 7 bases aligning to TRBD1. The CDR3 has 15 amino acids. Per germline, CDR1 LGHDT and CDR2 YNNKEL (reference sequence). V shed 7 bases and J 4 bases; nucleotides not matched to a gene: 12. In nucleotides, the CDR3 is TGTGCCAGCATCGGAGAGTCAGGGGGGAGCACTGAAGCTTTCTTT. Encoded protein: CASIGESGGSTEAFF.

The chain is built from TRBV18 and TRBJ2-1, with D possibly TRBD2 on 6 matching bases. The germline gives CDR1 KGHSH, CDR2 LQKENI. Trimming removed 2 bases at V and 4 bases at J, with 12 bases between. The CDR3 spans 15 residues. The CDR3 DNA reads TGTGCCAGCTCACCAAAGGCTAGCGAGTACAATGAGCAGTTCTTC. Protein product: CASSPKASEYNEQFF. The whole variable domain, filled in from reference TRBV18 and TRBJ2-1, reads NAGVMQNPRHLVRRRGQEARLRCSPMKGHSHVYWYRQLPEEGLKFMVYLQKENIIDESGMPKERFSAEFPKEGPSILRIQQVVRGDSAAYFCASSPKASEYNEQFFGPGTRLTVL.

V and J are TRBV7-9 and TRBJ1-2; TRBD1 is a possible D gene (6 bases). Deletions cut 0 bases from V and 5 bases from J, with 10 bases between. The CDR3 consists of 14 residues. The germline V gene has CDR1 SEHNR and CDR2 FQNEAQ (reference sequence). The CDR3 coding sequence is TGTGCCAGCAGCTTAGCGGGGGGGGCTTATGGCTACACCTTC. Translation gives CASSLAGGAYGYTF.

The rearrangement links TRBV3-1 (or the pseudogene TRBV3-2) to TRBJ1-1; 9 nucleotides line up with TRBD1. Per the germline V gene, CDR1 is LGHDT and CDR2 is YNNKEL (reference sequence). J lost 5 bases, V lost 3 bases, and 4 bases had no gene match. CDR3 length equals 14 residues. CDR3 nucleotide sequence: TGTGCCAGCAGCCACCAACAGGGGGCTACTGAAGCTTTCTTT. It specifies CASSHQQGATEAFF.

Of note for this clone: Other nucleotide sequences in the sample specify the same CDR3. The V call is TRBV7-3, the J call TRBJ2-2, with a tentative D call TRBD1 (5 bases). The CDR3 runs to 13 residues. The germline V and J ends were trimmed by 6 bases and 4 bases, with 9 bases remaining between them. Germline lookup yields CDR1 SGHTA and CDR2 FQGTGA. CDR3 bases: TGTGCCAGCAGTCCAGGGTTCACCGGGGAGCTGTTTTTT. It specifies CASSPGFTGELFF.

V usage is TRBV18 and J usage is TRBJ1-4; D not resolved. This CDR3 has 13 residues. Germline V gives CDR1 KGHSH, CDR2 LQKENI. V lost 6 bases to trimming and J lost 5 bases, with 10 bases between them. The CDR3 region has the DNA TGTGCCAGCTCCCCGCGGGGAAATGAAAAACTGTTTTTT. Protein: CASSPRGNEKLFF.

The chain links TRBV5-4 to TRBJ2-7; 9 bases match TRBD1. CDR1 is SGHNT and CDR2 is YYREEE in the germline V gene (reference sequence). J lost 0 bases, V lost 3 bases, and 4 bases had no gene match. The CDR3 totals 15 residues. The CDR3 is CASSSGQGNSYEQYF. In DNA form, the CDR3 reads TGTGCCAGCAGCTCCGGACAGGGGAACTCCTACGAGCAGTACTTC.

This chain uses TRBV5-3 with TRBJ1-1; a weak D match, TRBD1 (6 bases). TRBV5-3 is an open reading frame, and its role is uncertain. Trimming pared 2 bases from V and 0 bases from J, leaving 20 bases between. The CDR3 is 18 residues long. The chain's CDR3 is CARSLPKIRDILNTEAFF. The CDR3 DNA sequence: TGTGCCAGAAGCTTACCTAAGATCCGGGACATCCTGAACACTGAAGCTTTCTTT.